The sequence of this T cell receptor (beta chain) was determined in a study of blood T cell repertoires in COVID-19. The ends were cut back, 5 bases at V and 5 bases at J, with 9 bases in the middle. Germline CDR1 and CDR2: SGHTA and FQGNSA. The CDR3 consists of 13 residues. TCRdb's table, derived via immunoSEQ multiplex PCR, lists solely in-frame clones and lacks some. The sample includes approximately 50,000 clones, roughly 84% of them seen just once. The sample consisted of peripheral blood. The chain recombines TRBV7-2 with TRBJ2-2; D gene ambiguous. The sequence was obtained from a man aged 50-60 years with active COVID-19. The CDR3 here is CASSAQRTGELFF. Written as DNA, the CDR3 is TGTGCCAGCAGCGCCCAGAGGACCGGGGAGCTGTTTTTT.